This T cell receptor beta chain was recorded in a study of T cell responses to AZD1222 COVID-19 vaccine. General study points: At 160-218 and 743-854, vaccine-associated CD4 TCRs were dominant, and they spanned spike.

The table came from immunoSEQ multiplex PCR; TCRdb's copy has only in-frame clones and leaves some out. Of some 150,000 clones listed, about 92% are singletons. Of note for this clone: Its antigen is not identified.

This CDR3 region has 15 residues. Germline values: CDR1 ENHRY, CDR2 SYGVKD. The V end lost 3 bases, the J end lost 0 bases, and 9 bases lay between the germline ends. The V call is TRBV10-3, the J call TRBJ1-5, with no clear D. Material: peripheral blood, obtained 28 days after the second AZD1222 dose. The origin of this receptor is an adult who received the AZD1222 COVID-19 vaccine. CDR3 loop: CAISESTVSNQPQHF. The CDR3 DNA reads TGTGCCATCAGTGAAAGTACAGTTAGCAATCAGCCCCAGCATTTT.